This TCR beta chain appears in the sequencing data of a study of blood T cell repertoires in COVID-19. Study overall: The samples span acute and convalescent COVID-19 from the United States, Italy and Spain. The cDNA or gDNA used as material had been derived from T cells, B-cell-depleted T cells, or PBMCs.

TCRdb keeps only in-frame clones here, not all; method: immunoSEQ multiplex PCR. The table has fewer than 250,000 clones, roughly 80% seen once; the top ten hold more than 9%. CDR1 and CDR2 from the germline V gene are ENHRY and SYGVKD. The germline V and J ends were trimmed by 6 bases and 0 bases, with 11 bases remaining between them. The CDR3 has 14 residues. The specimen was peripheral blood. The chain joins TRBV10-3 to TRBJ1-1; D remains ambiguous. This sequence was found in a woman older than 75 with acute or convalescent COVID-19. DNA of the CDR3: TGTGCCATCAGAGTCGCGGCCATGAACACTGAAGCTTTCTTT. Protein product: CAIRVAAMNTEAFF.